The entry below gives a single T cell receptor beta chain sequence along with its context. This sample was taken from a study of cytomegalovirus exposure and HLA in healthy donors. The CDR3 covers 13 residues. Germline lookup yields CDR1 LNHDA and CDR2 SQIVND (reference sequence). V was shortened by 4 bases and J by 7 bases, with 11 bases between the two germline ends. Produced via immunoSEQ multiplex PCR; TCRdb's table is partial and in-frame only. This sample carries 150,000 to 200,000 clones, 85% of them seen once, and the ten largest clones take approximately 15%. Sequencing used PBMCs. This sequence was found in a young man in good health and CMV-seropositive. The rearrangement uses TRBV19 and TRBJ1-5, with D possibly being TRBD1 (5 bases). The chain's CDR3 is CASSTQGHQPQHF. The CDR3 DNA is TGTGCCAGTAGTACGCAAGGACACCAGCCCCAGCATTTT. Full variable domain (rest looked up from reference TRBV19 and TRBJ1-5): DGGITQSPKYLFRKEGQNVTLSCEQNLNHDAMYWYRQDPGQGLRLIYYSQIVNDFQKGDIAEGYSVSREKKESFPLTVTSAQKNPTAFYLCASSTQGHQPQHFGDGTRLSIL.